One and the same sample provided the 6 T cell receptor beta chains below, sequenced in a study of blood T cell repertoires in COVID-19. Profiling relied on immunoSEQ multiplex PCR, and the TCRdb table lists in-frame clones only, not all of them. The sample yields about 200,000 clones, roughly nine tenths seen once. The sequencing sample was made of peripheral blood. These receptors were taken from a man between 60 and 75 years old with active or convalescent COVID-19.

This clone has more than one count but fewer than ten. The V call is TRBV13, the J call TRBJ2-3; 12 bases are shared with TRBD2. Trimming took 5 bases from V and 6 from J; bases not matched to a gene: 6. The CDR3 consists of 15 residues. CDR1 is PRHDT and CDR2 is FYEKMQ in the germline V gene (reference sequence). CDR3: CASSLWTSGVDTQYF. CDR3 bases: TGTGCCAGCAGCCTCTGGACTAGCGGGGTCGATACGCAGTATTTT.

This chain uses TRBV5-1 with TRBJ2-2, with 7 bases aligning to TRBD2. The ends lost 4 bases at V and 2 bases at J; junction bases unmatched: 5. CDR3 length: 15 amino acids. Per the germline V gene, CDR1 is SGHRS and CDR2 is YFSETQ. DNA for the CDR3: TGCGCCAGCAGCCCCCGGGACTATAACACCGGGGAGCTGTTTTTT. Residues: CASSPRDYNTGELFF.

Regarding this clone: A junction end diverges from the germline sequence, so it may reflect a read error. CDR3 amino acids: CASSITGGASGYTF. CDR3 nucleotide sequence: TGTGCCAGCAGCATAACAGGGGGCGCCTCTGGCTACACCTTC. The chain has TRBV7-3 and TRBJ1-2; TRBD1 aligns across 9 bases. The CDR3 has 14 amino acids. Per the germline V gene, CDR1 is SGHTA and CDR2 is FQGTGA.

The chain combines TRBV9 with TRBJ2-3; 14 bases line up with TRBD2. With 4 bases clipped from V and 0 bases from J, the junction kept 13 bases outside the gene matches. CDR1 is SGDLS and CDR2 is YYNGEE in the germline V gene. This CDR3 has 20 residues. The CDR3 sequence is CASSRYLGTSGGTSTDTQYF. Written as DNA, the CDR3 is TGTGCCAGCAGCCGATACTTGGGGACTAGCGGGGGAACTAGCACAGATACGCAGTATTTT.

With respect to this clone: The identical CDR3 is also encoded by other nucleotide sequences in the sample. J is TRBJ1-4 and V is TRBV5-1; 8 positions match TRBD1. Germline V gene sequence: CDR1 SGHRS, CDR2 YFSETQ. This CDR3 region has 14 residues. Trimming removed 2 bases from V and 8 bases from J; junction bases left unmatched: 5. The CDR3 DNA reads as TGCGCCAGCAGCTTCGGACAGGGCAGGGAAAAACTGTTTTTT. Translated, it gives CASSFGQGREKLFF.

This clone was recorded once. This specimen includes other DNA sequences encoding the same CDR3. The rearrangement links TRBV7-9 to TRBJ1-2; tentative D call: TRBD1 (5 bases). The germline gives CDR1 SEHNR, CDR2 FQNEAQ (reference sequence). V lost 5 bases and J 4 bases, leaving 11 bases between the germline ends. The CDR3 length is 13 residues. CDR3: CASSPQGFYGYTF. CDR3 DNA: TGTGCCAGCAGCCCCCAGGGCTTCTATGGCTACACCTTC.